Described below is a single T cell receptor (beta chain) sequence and its context. The CDR3 is 14 residues long. Germline CDR1 reads MGHRA; CDR2 reads YSYEKL. The junction had 5 bases not matched to a gene; V was cut back by 5 bases and J by 6 bases. This entry belongs to a study of blood T cell repertoires in COVID-19. Assay used: immunoSEQ multiplex PCR; TCRdb lists only in-frame clones, some missing. This repertoire shows some 260,000 clones, over 80% found once; its top ten account for approximately 1.9%. Source material: PBMCs or T cells enriched from blood (not recorded which). The chain carries TRBV4-1 and TRBJ1-1; 11 positions match TRBD1. This TCR was recovered from a woman between 18 and 30 years old who had recovered from COVID-19. CDR3 DNA sequence: TGCGCCAGCAGCGTCGGGACAGGGGGATCTGAAGCTTTCTTT. Amino acids: CASSVGTGGSEAFF.